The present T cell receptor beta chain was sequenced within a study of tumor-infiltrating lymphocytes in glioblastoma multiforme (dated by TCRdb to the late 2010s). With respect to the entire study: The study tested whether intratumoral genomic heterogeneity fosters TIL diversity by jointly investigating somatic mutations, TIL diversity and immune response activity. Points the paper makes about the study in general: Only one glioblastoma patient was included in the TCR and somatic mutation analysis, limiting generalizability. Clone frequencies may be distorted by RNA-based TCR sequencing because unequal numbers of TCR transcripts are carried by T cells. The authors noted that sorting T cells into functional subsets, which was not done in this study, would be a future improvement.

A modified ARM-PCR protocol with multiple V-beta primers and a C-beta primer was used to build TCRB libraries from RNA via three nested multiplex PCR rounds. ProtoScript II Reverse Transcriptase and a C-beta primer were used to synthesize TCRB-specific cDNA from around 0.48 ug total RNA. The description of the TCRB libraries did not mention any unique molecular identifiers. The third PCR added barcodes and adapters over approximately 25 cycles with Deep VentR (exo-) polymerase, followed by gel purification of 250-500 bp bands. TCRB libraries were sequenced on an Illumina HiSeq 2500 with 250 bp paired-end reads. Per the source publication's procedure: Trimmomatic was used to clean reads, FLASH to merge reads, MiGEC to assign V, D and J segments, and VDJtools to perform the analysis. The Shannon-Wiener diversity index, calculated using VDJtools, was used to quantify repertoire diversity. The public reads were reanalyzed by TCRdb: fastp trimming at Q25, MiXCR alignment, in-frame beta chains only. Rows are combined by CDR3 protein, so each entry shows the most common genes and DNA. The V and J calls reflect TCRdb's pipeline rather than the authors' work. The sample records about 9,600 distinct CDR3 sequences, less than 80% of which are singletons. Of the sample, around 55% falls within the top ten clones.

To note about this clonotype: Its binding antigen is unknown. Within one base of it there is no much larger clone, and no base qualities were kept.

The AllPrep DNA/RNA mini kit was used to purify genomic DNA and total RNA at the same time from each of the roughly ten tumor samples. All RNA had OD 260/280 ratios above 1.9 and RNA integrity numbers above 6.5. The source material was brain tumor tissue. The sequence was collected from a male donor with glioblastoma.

DNA sequence: TGTGCCACCACACTGGATGTGGGAAACACCTACGAGCAGTACTTC. This translates into CATTLDVGNTYEQYF. The chain uses TRBV10-3 and TRBJ2-7, with the D gene not confidently named. V drops 10 bases and J drops 2 bases, leaving 21 bases in between. The CDR3, cysteine through phenylalanine, is 15 amino acids long. The retained sequence is limited to the CDR3, 45 bases, with the frame set at the first base. CDR1 ENHRY and CDR2 SYGVKD are derived from the germline V gene.